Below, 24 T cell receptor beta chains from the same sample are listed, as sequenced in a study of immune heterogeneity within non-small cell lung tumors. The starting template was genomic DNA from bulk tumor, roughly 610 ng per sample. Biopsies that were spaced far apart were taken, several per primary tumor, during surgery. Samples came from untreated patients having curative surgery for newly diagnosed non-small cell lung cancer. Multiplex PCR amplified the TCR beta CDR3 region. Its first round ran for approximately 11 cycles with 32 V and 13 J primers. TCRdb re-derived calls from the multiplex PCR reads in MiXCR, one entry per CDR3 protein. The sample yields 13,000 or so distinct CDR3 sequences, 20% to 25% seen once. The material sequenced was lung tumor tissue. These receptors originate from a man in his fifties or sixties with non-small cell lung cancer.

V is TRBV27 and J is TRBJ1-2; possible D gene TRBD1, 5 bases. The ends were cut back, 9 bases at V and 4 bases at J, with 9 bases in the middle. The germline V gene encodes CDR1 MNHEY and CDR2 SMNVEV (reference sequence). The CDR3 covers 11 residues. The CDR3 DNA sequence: TGTGCCAGGGGAAGGGGCTATGGCTACACCTTC. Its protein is CARGRGYGYTF.

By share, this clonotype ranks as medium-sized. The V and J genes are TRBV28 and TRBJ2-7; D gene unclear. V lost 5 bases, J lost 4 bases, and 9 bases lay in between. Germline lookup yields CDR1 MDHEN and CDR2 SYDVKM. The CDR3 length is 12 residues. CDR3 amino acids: CASSPHRYEQYF. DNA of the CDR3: TGTGCCAGCAGTCCCCACCGATACGAGCAGTACTTC.

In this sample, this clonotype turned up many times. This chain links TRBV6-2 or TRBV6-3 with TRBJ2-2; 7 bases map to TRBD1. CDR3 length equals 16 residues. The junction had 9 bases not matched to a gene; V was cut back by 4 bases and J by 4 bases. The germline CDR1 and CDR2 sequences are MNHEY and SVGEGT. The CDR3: CASSSIGTVLTGELFF. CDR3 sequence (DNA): TGTGCCAGCAGTTCTATAGGGACAGTTCTCACCGGGGAGCTGTTTTTT.

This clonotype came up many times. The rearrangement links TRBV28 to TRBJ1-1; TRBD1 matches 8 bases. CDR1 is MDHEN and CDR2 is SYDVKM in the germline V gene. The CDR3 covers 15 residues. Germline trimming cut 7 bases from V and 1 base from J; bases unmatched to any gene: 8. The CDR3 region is CASTRDRQPNTEAFF. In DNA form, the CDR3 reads TGTGCCAGCACCAGGGACAGGCAGCCGAACACTGAAGCTTTCTTT.

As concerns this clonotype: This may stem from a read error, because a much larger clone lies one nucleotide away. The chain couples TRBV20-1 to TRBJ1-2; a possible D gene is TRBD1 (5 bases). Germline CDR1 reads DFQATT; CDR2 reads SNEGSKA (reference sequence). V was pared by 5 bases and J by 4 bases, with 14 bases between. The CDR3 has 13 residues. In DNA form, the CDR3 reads TGCAGTGCTGACTGCGGGGGTGCCTATGGCTACACCTTC. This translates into CSADCGGAYGYTF.

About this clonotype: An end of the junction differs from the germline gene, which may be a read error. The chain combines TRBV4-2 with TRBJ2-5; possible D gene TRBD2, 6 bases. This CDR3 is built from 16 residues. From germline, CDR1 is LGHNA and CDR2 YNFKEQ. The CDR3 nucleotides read TGTGCCGGCAGCCGTTATTTTAGCGGACCACAAGAGACCCAGTACTTC. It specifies CAGSRYFSGPQETQYF.

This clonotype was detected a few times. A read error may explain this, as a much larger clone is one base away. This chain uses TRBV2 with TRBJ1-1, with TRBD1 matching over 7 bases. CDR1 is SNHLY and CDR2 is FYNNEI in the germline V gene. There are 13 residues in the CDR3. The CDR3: CASSRQGNTEALF. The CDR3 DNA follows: TGTGCCAGCAGTCGACAGGGTAACACTGAAGCTCTCTTT.

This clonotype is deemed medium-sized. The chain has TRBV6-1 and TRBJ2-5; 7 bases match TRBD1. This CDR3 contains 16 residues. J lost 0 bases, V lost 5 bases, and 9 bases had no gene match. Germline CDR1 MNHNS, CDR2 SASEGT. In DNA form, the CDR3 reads TGTGCCAGCAGTCCCCGGACAGGATCGGACCAAGAGACCCAGTACTTC. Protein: CASSPRTGSDQETQYF.

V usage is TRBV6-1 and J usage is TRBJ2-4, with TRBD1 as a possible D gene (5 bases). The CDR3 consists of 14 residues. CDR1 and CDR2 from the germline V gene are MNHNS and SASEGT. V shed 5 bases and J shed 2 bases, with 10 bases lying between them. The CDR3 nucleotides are TGTGCCAGCAGTCCCCAGGACACCAAAAACATTCAGTACTTC. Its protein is CASSPQDTKNIQYF.

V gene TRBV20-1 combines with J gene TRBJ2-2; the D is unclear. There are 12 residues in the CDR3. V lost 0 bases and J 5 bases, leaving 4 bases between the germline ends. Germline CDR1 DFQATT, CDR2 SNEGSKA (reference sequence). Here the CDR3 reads CSARDQTGELFF. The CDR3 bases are TGCAGTGCTAGAGATCAGACCGGGGAGCTGTTTTTT.

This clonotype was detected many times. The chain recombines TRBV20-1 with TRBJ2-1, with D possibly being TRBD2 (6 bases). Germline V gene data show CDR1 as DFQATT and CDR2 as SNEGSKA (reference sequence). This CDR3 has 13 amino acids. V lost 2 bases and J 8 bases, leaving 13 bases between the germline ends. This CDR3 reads CSARRLVYDEQFF. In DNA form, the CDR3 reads TGCAGTGCTAGACGACTAGTTTACGATGAGCAGTTCTTC.

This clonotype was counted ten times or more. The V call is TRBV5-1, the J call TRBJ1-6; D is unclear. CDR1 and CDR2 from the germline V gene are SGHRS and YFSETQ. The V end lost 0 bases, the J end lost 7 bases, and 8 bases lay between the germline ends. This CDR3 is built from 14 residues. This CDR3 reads CASSLGNGNSPLHF. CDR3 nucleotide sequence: TGCGCCAGCAGCTTGGGCAATGGGAATTCACCCCTCCACTTT.

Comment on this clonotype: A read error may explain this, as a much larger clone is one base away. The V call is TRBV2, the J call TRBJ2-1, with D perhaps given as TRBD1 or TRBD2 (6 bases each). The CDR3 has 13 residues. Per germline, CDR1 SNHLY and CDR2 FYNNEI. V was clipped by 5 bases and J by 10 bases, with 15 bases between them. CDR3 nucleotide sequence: TGTGCCAGCAGTCAGGGGACTGGCGGAGAGCAGTTCTTC. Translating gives CASSQGTGGEQFF.

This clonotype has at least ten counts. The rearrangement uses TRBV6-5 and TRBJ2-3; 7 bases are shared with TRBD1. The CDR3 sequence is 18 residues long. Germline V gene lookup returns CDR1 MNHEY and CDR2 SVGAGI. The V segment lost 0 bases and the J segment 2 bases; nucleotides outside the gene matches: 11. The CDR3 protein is CASSYSSQQGPNTDTQYF. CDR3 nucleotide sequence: TGTGCCAGCAGTTACTCTAGTCAACAGGGGCCGAACACAGATACGCAGTATTTT.

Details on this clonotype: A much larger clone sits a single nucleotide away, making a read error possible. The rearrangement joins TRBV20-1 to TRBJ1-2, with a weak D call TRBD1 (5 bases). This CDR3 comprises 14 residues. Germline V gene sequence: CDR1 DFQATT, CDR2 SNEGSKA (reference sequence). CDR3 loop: CSARDQGGGYVYTF. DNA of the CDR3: TGCAGTGCCAGGGATCAGGGTGGTGGCTATGTCTACACCTTC.

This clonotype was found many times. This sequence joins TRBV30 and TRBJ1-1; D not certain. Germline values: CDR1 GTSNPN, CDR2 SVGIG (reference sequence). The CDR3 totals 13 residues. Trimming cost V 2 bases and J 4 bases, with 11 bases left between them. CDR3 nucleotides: TGTGCCTGGAGTCGGAGACAATCCACTGAAGCTTTCTTT. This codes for CAWSRRQSTEAFF.

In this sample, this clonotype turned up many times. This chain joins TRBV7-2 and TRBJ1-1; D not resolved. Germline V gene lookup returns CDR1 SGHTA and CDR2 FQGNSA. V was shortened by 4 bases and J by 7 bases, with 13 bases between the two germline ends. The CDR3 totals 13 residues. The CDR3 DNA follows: TGTGCCAGCAGCTCCGGACCCCTAAATGAAGCTTTCTTT. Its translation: CASSSGPLNEAFF.

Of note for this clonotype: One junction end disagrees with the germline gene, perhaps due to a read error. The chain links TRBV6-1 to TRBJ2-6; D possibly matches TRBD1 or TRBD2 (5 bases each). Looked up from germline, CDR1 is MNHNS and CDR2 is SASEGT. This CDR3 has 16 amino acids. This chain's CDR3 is CASSEEAGSGGNVLTF. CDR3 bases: TGTGCCAGCAGTGAAGAGGCCGGCTCTGGGGGCAACGTCCTGACTTTC.

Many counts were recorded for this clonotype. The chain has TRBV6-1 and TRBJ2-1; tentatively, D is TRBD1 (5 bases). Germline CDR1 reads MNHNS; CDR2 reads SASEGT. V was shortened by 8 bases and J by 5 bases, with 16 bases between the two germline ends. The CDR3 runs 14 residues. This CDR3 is CASSLVGAHNEQFF. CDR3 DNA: TGTGCCAGCTCGCTCGTAGGGGCCCACAATGAGCAGTTCTTC.

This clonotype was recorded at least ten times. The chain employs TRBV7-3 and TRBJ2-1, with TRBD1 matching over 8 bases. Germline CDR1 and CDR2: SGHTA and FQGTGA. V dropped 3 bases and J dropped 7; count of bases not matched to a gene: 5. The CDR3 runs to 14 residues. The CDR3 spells CASSFGGQVNEQFF. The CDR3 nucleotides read TGTGCCAGCAGCTTTGGGGGACAGGTTAATGAGCAGTTCTTC.

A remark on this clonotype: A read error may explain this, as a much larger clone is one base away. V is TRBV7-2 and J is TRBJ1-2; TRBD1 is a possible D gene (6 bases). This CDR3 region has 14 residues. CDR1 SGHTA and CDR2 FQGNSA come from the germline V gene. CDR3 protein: CVSSLDGGNYGYTF. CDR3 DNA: TGTGTCAGCAGCTTAGACGGGGGCAACTATGGCTACACCTTC. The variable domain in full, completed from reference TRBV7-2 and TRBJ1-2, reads GAGVSQSPSNKVTEKGKDVELRCDPISGHTALYWYRQSLGQGLEFLIYFQGNSAPDKSGLPSDRFSAERTGGSVSTLTIQRTQQEDSAVYLCVSSLDGGNYGYTFGSGTRLTVV.

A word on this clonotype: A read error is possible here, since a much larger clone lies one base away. CDR3 nucleotide sequence: TGCAGCGTTTCGGTAGTGGGGGGCCTTCACTCCTACAATGAGCAGTTCTTC. This encodes CSVSVVGGLHSYNEQFF. This chain connects TRBV29-1 to TRBJ2-1; D tentatively reads TRBD1 or TRBD2 (6 bases each). V lost 5 bases and J lost 0, with 20 bases in between. The CDR3 runs to 17 residues. The germline CDR1 and CDR2 sequences are SQVTM and ANQGSEA.

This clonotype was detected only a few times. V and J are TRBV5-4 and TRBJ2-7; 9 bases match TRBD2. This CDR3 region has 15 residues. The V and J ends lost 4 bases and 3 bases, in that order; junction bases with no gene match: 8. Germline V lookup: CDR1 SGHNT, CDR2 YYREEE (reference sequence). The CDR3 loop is CASSKTSGGIYEQYF. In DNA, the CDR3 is TGTGCCAGCAGCAAGACTAGCGGAGGGATCTACGAGCAGTACTTC.

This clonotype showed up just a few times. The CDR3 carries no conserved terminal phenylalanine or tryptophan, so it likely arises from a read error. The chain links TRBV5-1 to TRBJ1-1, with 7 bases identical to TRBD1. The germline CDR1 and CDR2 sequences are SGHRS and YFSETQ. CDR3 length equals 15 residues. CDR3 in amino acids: CASSFTGTANAEAFL. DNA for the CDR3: TGCGCCAGCAGCTTCACCGGGACAGCGAACGCTGAAGCTTTCCTT.